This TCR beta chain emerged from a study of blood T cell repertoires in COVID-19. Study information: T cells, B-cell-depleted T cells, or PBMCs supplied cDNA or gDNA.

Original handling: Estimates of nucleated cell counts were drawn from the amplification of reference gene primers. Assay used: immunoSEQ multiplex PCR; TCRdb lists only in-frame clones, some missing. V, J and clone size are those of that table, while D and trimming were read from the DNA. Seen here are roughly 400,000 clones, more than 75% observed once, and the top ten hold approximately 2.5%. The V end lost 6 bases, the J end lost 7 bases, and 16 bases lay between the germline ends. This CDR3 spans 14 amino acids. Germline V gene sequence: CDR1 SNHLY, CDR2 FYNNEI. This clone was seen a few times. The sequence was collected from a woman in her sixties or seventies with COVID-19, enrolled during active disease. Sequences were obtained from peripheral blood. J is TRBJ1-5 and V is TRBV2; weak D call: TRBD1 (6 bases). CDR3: CASRPGQNIQPQHF. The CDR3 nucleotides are TGTGCCAGCAGGCCGGGACAAAATATCCAGCCCCAGCATTTT.